This record concerns one TCR beta chain sequence. Its antigen is not identified. V shed 1 base, J shed 0 bases, and the junction held 12 bases outside the gene matches. The CDR3 has 20 amino acids. The V gene's germline CDR1 is MGHRA and CDR2 YSYEKL. Time point in this sample: 2015-2016 season, pre-vaccination. These data originate in a study of follicular helper T cells after annual influenza vaccination. The assay was immunoSEQ multiplex PCR, and TCRdb's table has in-frame clones only and misses some. The sample consists of about 14,000 clones, 75% to 80% of them appearing once. Study-level points and caveats: Day 7 ICOS+CD38+ clones were most often found later in ICOS-CD38- cTfh cells. Yearly vaccinations repeatedly recalled conserved clonotypes in ICOS+CD38+ cTfh.

The sequences come from CXCR5- memory CD4+ T cells sorted from blood, collected on the day of influenza vaccination. The sequence came from an adult who received the influenza vaccine. The V and J genes are TRBV4-1 and TRBJ2-4; 10 nucleotides line up with TRBD2. Here the CDR3 DNA reads TGCGCCAGCAGCCAAGTATTGGGGGGAACTAGCGGGGAAGCCAAAAACATTCAGTACTTC. It specifies CASSQVLGGTSGEAKNIQYF.